Listed here are 15 T cell receptor beta chains from one sample, sequenced in a study of T-cell memory formation after mild COVID-19. Using its own MiXCR run on the 5' RACE reads, TCRdb lists one record per CDR3 protein. Of around 300,000 distinct CDR3 sequences listed, roughly 13% were seen once; the top ten hold 22%. The sequenced sample was PBMCs or a T cell subset sorted from them (not recorded which). The receptors originated from a man younger than 35 who had mild COVID-19 (a few samples of this study predate the infection). Cell type and time point are not known.

J is TRBJ2-1 and V is TRBV7-6; the match to TRBD1 covers 9 bases. The CDR3 consists of 14 residues. Germline V gives CDR1 SGHVS, CDR2 FNYEAQ. The trim removed 5 bases at V and 7 bases at J, leaving 6 bases unmatched. The CDR3 sequence is CASSTRTGANEQFF. CDR3 bases: TGTGCCAGCAGCACCCGGACAGGGGCAAATGAGCAGTTCTTC.

V usage is TRBV27 and J usage is TRBJ2-3, with 12 bases that match TRBD1. CDR1 is MNHEY, CDR2 SMNVEV, per germline (reference sequence). There are 13 residues in the CDR3. Unmatched junction bases numbered 3, after V lost 4 bases and J lost 10 bases. CDR3 in amino acids: CASSWDRGRAQYF. The DNA for the CDR3 is TGTGCCAGCAGTTGGGACAGGGGGCGTGCGCAGTATTTT.

There are a few counts of this clonotype. CDR3 nucleotide sequence: TGCAGCGTTACTCAGCGGGGGAACACCGGGGAGCTGTTTTTT. Protein: CSVTQRGNTGELFF. V gene TRBV29-1 combines with J gene TRBJ2-2; 7 bases are a match to TRBD2. V dropped 5 bases and J dropped 1; count of bases not matched to a gene: 4. Germline assignment: CDR1 SQVTM and CDR2 ANQGSEA. The CDR3 has 14 residues.

The sample holds a few counts of this clonotype. The V gene is TRBV9, the J gene TRBJ1-1; TRBD1 agrees at 8 bases. CDR3 length equals 15 residues. Trimming cost V 3 bases and J 6 bases; bases outside gene matches: 10. Germline loops: CDR1 SGDLS, CDR2 YYNGEE. DNA for the CDR3: TGTGCCAGCAGCGGCCCCGACAGGGGCTACGCTGAAGCTTTCTTT. Its protein is CASSGPDRGYAEAFF.

This clonotype was detected only once. The chain employs TRBV2 and TRBJ1-3; weak D call: TRBD1 (5 bases). Germline V gene sequence: CDR1 SNHLY, CDR2 FYNNEI. This CDR3 is built from 14 residues. Deletions cut 6 bases from V and 1 base from J, with 10 bases between. The CDR3 region has the DNA TGTGCCAGCAGAGCCGGGGGGTCTGGAAACACCATATATTTT. It encodes CASRAGGSGNTIYF. The entire variable domain, with the rest obtained from reference TRBV2 and TRBJ1-3, is as follows: EPEVTQTPSHQVTQMGQEVILRCVPISNHLYFYWYRQILGQKVEFLVSFYNNEISEKSEIFDDQFSVERPDGSNFTLKIRSTKLEDSAMYFCASRAGGSGNTIYFGEGSWLTVV.

This clonotype was detected only once. The CDR3 sequence: CASSLVDSNQPQHF. In DNA, the CDR3 is TGTGCCAGCAGCTTAGTGGACAGCAATCAGCCCCAGCATTTT. The J gene is TRBJ1-5, the V gene TRBV7-2; no reliable D call. CDR1 is SGHTA, CDR2 FQGNSA, per germline. This CDR3 region has 14 residues. Between the trimmed V and J ends, which lost 1 base and 1 base, there was a span of 5 bases. Full variable domain (missing parts from reference TRBV7-2 and TRBJ1-5): GAGVSQSPSNKVTEKGKDVELRCDPISGHTALYWYRQSLGQGLEFLIYFQGNSAPDKSGLPSDRFSAERTGGSVSTLTIQRTQQEDSAVYLCASSLVDSNQPQHFGDGTRLSIL.

The rearrangement joins TRBV6-5 to TRBJ1-5, with D unclear. CDR1 and CDR2 from the germline V gene are MNHEY and SVGAGI. The V and J ends lost 7 bases and 5 bases respectively, with 15 bases between them. This CDR3 region has 14 residues. This chain's CDR3 is CASNPSGLDQPQHF. The CDR3 coding sequence is TGTGCCAGCAACCCCTCGGGATTGGATCAGCCCCAGCATTTT.

This clonotype was detected only a few times. The chain uses TRBV7-9 and TRBJ2-1, with D perhaps TRBD1 or TRBD2 (5 bases each). V lost 3 bases to trimming and J lost 9 bases, with 12 bases between them. Germline-derived CDR1 and CDR2 are SEHNR and FQNEAQ (reference sequence). The CDR3 is 13 residues long. CDR3 amino acids: CASSFRELSEQFF. The CDR3 region has the DNA TGTGCCAGCAGCTTCAGGGAGCTCAGTGAGCAGTTCTTC.

This clonotype was counted a few times. The chain joins TRBV30 to TRBJ2-2, with D perhaps TRBD2 (6 bases). CDR1 and CDR2 (germline): GTSNPN, SVGIG (reference sequence). Trimming left V 0 bases short and J 13 bases short, with 21 bases between. The CDR3 loop spans 15 amino acids. CDR3 bases: TGTGCCTGGAGTGTTGGCGGGGAGAGAGGAGGATCGCTGTTTTTT. Translating gives CAWSVGGERGGSLFF.

The chain combines TRBV20-1 with TRBJ2-5; no clear D. Germline values: CDR1 DFQATT, CDR2 SNEGSKA (reference sequence). There are 12 residues in the CDR3. V lost 4 bases to trimming and J lost 2 bases, with 8 bases between them. CDR3 loop: CSAKGTQETQYF. The CDR3 bases are TGCAGTGCTAAGGGTACGCAAGAGACCCAGTACTTC.

This clonotype was seen a few times. This rearrangement joins TRBV20-1 to TRBJ1-2; no reliable D call. Germline CDR1 is DFQATT and CDR2 is SNEGSKA (reference sequence). V was cut by 0 bases and J by 4 bases, with 18 bases left in between. The CDR3 is 16 amino acids. This CDR3 reads CSARDKGRREGYGYTF. CDR3 bases: TGCAGTGCTAGAGATAAGGGCCGTAGGGAAGGCTATGGCTACACCTTC.

This rearrangement joins TRBV4-2 to TRBJ2-1; D is possibly TRBD2 (6 bases). The CDR3 runs to 14 residues. The V and J ends lost 2 bases and 8 bases respectively, with 13 bases between them. Germline loops: CDR1 LGHNA, CDR2 YNFKEQ. The CDR3 here is CASSQRTSPHEQFF. The CDR3 region has the DNA TGTGCCAGCAGCCAAAGAACTAGCCCCCATGAGCAGTTCTTC.

This clonotype appeared many times. This sequence joins TRBV14 and TRBJ1-1, with no clear D. Germline V lookup: CDR1 SGHDN, CDR2 FVKESK. The CDR3 spans 13 residues. V lost 1 base and J lost 5, with 8 bases in between. CDR3 nucleotide sequence: TGTGCCAGCAGCCAAGTAGGGCGGACTGAAGCTTTCTTT. Protein product: CASSQVGRTEAFF.

This clonotype came up many times. CDR3 nucleotide sequence: TGTGCCAGCAGCTTACTGGGACAGGGAATTACAGATACGCAGTATTTT. This translates into CASSLLGQGITDTQYF. This chain links TRBV7-3 with TRBJ2-3, with 9 positions matching TRBD1. The CDR3 is 16 amino acids. The junction had 6 bases not matched to a gene; V was cut back by 2 bases and J by 3 bases. In germline, CDR1 is SGHTA, CDR2 FQGTGA.

The J gene is TRBJ2-7, the V gene TRBV4-2; D is possibly TRBD1 (6 bases). Germline V gene data show CDR1 as LGHNA and CDR2 as YNFKEQ. Trimming removed 0 bases from V and 3 bases from J, with 9 bases in between. CDR3 length equals 14 residues. CDR3 nucleotides: TGTGCCAGCAGCCAAGATCAGGGGCACTACGAGCAGTACTTC. It yields the protein CASSQDQGHYEQYF.